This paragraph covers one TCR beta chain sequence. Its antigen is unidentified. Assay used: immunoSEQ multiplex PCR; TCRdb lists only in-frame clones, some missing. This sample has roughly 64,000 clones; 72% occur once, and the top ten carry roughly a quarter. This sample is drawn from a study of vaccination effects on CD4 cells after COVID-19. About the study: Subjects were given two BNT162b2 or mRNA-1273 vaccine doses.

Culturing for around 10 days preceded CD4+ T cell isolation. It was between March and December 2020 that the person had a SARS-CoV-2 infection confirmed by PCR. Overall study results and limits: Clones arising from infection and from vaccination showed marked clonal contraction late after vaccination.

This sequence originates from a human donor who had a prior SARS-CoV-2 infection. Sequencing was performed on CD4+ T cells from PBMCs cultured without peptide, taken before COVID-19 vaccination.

The CDR3 DNA is TGTGCCAGCAGCTACCAATCAGTAGCGGGAGGGGGTGAGCAGTTCTTC. Translating it yields CASSYQSVAGGGEQFF. This sequence joins TRBV7-3 and TRBJ2-1; TRBD2 aligns across 11 bases. The V gene's germline CDR1 is SGHTA and CDR2 FQGTGA. The V segment lost 4 bases and the J segment 9 bases; nucleotides outside the gene matches: 11. The CDR3 runs 16 residues.